This T cell receptor (beta chain) was retrieved from a study of cytomegalovirus exposure and HLA in healthy donors. Study summary: A prior analysis found 95 million to 140 million unique TCR beta sequences from roughly 180 million T cells. General study findings and limits: The investigators catalogued 164 TCR beta chains as cytomegalovirus-associated.

Turning to this clone: Antigen unknown.

Primers: 60 Vbeta forward and 13 Jbeta reverse. Generated by immunoSEQ multiplex PCR, the TCRdb table keeps only in-frame clones and is missing some. This sample has over 150,000 clones, with roughly two thirds found just once. The CDR3 spans 14 residues. CDR1 and CDR2 (germline): SGHRS, YFSETQ. The V and J ends lost 1 base and 2 bases, in that order; junction bases with no gene match: 2. The sequencing input was PBMCs. This chain connects TRBV5-1 to TRBJ2-5; TRBD1 matches at 7 bases. This clonotype originated in a woman aged 25 to 39 in good health and CMV-seronegative. The CDR3 DNA is TGCGCCAGCAGCTTGCAGGGGGTTCAAGAGACCCAGTACTTC. This gives the protein CASSLQGVQETQYF.